This is a list of T cell receptor beta chains from one sample in a study of T cell responses to AZD1222 COVID-19 vaccine. Generated by immunoSEQ multiplex PCR, the TCRdb table keeps only in-frame clones and is missing some. The data show roughly 200,000 clones, 85% to 95% seen once. Sequencing was performed on peripheral blood, taken 28 days after the second dose of the MenACWY control vaccine. Every receptor here comes from an adult who received the MenACWY meningococcal vaccine as a control. Both conserved end residues are part of each CDR3. A D gene is named only where the DNA matches it firmly. Clone sizes are given selectively: once, few, many, or a class where the clone is expanded.

j_call clone_size d_call v_call cdr3_aa cdr3_nt
TRBJ1-1 - TRBD1 TRBV2 CASRAGTANTEAFF TGTGCCAGCAGAGCCGGGACAGCGAACACTGAAGCTTTCTTT
TRBJ2-3 - - TRBV12-2 CASRLLESGGATDTQYF TGTGCAAGTCGCTTACTGGAAAGCGGGGGGGCGACAGATACGCAGTATTTT
TRBJ1-1 - - TRBV6-6 CASSNQGSTEAFF TGTGCCAGCAGTAATCAGGGGAGCACTGAAGCTTTCTTT
TRBJ1-4 - - TRBV30 CAWSEGTGIYEKLFF TGTGCCTGGAGTGAGGGCACAGGGATTTACGAAAAACTGTTTTTT
TRBJ1-2 - - TRBV6-5 CASTHKGRNYGYTF TGTGCCAGCACCCACAAGGGACGGAACTATGGCTACACCTTC
TRBJ2-5 - TRBD1 TRBV19 CASSIDSTGRDRETQYF TGTGCCAGTAGTATAGATTCGACAGGGAGAGACCGGGAGACCCAGTACTTC
TRBJ1-1 - - TRBV30 CAWTRGAGAEAFF TGTGCCTGGACTCGGGGGGCCGGGGCTGAAGCTTTCTTT
TRBJ1-1 - - TRBV6-5 CASSYATRGTEAFF TGTGCCAGCAGTTACGCAACAAGGGGGACTGAAGCTTTCTTT
TRBJ1-1 - - TRBV3-1/TRBV3-2 CASSHLGQGSYTEAFF TGTGCCAGCAGCCATCTAGGCCAGGGATCGTACACTGAAGCTTTCTTT
TRBJ1-5 - - TRBV3-1/TRBV3-2 CASSQDGGNQPQHF TGTGCCAGCAGCCAAGATGGAGGAAATCAGCCCCAGCATTTT
TRBJ1-5 - TRBD1 TRBV19 CASIAGQGNQPQHF TGTGCCAGTATCGCGGGACAGGGCAATCAGCCCCAGCATTTT
TRBJ2-1 - - TRBV19 CASSIAGAGFSSSSYNEQFF TGTGCCAGTAGTATAGCGGGCGCAGGGTTTTCTTCCAGCTCCTACAATGAGCAGTTCTTC
TRBJ2-1 - TRBD2 TRBV7-9 CASSLGGGASYNEQFF TGTGCCAGCAGCTTAGGCGGGGGGGCCTCCTACAATGAGCAGTTCTTC
TRBJ2-7 - - TRBV3-1/TRBV3-2 CASSQGSRRLEQYF TGTGCCAGCAGCCAAGGGTCTAGACGGCTCGAGCAGTACTTC
TRBJ1-1 - - TRBV5-6 CASSFSGVGLTEAFF TGTGCCAGCAGCTTTTCAGGGGTAGGGTTAACTGAAGCTTTCTTT
TRBJ2-2 - TRBD1 TRBV2 CASTMTGGYGELFF TGTGCCAGCACCATGACAGGGGGGTACGGGGAGCTGTTTTTT
TRBJ1-4 - - TRBV19 CASSPQQGNEKLFF TGTGCCAGTAGTCCCCAACAGGGAAATGAAAAACTGTTTTTT
TRBJ1-2 - - TRBV10-2 CASSAAPNYGYTF TGCGCCAGCAGTGCGGCACCGAACTATGGCTACACCTTC
TRBJ1-3 - - TRBV12-3/TRBV12-4 CASGPGTVGF TGTGCCAGTGGCCCCGGGACCGTCGGTTTT
TRBJ1-3 few - TRBV25-1 CASSGYKGMRGNTIYF TGTGCCAGCAGTGGATATAAAGGAATGAGGGGAAACACCATATATTTT
TRBJ2-7 - TRBD1 TRBV12-3/TRBV12-4 CASSFDRGYEQYF TGTGCCAGCAGTTTTGACAGGGGCTACGAGCAGTACTTC
TRBJ2-6 - - TRBV28 CASKASSGANVLTF TGTGCCAGCAAGGCGAGCTCTGGGGCCAACGTCCTGACTTTC
TRBJ2-2 - TRBD1 TRBV18 CASSLPGQGLSQNTGELFF TGTGCCAGCTCGCTCCCGGGACAGGGCCTATCCCAGAACACCGGGGAGCTGTTTTTT
TRBJ1-5 - - TRBV10-3 CAISEGVNQPQHF TGTGCCATCAGTGAAGGTGTAAATCAGCCCCAGCATTTT
TRBJ2-5 - - TRBV28 CASSLFRTNQETQYF TGTGCCAGCAGTTTATTCCGGACAAACCAAGAGACCCAGTACTTC
TRBJ1-1 - - TRBV18 CASSRPTENTEAFF TGTGCCAGCTCCCGCCCGACAGAGAACACTGAAGCTTTCTTT
TRBJ1-1 - - TRBV5-1 CASSLDRGPTEAFF TGCGCCAGCAGCTTGGATCGGGGACCCACTGAAGCTTTCTTT